This T cell receptor (beta chain) stems from a study of cytomegalovirus exposure and HLA in healthy donors. Trimming left V 3 bases short and J 4 bases short, with 6 bases between. CDR3 length: 12 residues. Per the germline V gene, CDR1 is SGDLS and CDR2 is YYNGEE. PCR primers comprised 60 Vbeta and 13 Jbeta primers. Clones were sequenced by immunoSEQ multiplex PCR, and TCRdb holds only the in-frame ones, with some missing. The sample holds more than 200,000 clones, around 80% seen once. Study outcomes and limitations: In an earlier analysis, productive rearrangement rates for most beta V segments clustered near 87% or 30%. Cytomegalovirus-associated status was assigned to 164 TCR beta chains.

Everyone who donated was a healthy bone marrow donor. For this clone: Antigen specificity is unknown. Other nucleotide sequences from this sample produce the same CDR3.

Sequencing used PBMCs. The chain employs TRBV9 and TRBJ2-3; D gene unclear. This TCR came from a man aged 35 to 55 in good health and CMV-seropositive. The CDR3 DNA reads TGTGCCAGCAGCGCCCTTGCAGATACGCAGTATTTT. Translated, it gives CASSALADTQYF.